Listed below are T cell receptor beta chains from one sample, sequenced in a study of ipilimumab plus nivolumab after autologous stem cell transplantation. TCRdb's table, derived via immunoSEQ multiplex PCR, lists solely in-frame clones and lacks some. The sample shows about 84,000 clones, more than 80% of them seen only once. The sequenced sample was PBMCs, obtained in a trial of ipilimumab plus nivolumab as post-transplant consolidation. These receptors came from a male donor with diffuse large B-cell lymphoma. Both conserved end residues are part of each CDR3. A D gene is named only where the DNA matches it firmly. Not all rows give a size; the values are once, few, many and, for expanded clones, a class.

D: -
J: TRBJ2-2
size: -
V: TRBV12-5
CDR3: CASGLGQTTNTGELFF
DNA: TGTGCTAGTGGTTTGGGGCAGACGACGAACACCGGGGAGCTGTTTTTT

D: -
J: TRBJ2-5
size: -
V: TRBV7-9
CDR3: CASTHTETQYF
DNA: TGTGCCAGCACCCACACGGAGACCCAGTACTTC

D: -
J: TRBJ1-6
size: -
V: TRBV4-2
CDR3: CASSPTNGLLSLHF
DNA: TGTGCCAGCAGCCCCACAAATGGACTTCTTTCTCTCCACTTT

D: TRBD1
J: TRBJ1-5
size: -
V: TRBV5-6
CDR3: CASSSRRLTRDRMGQPQHF
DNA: TGTGCCAGCAGCTCACGACGCCTGACCCGGGACAGAATGGGTCAGCCCCAGCATTTT

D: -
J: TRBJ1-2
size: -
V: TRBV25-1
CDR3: CASSGVGGYTF
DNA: TGTGCCAGCAGTGGAGTTGGTGGCTACACCTTC

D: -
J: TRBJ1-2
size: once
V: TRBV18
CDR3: CASSPSDTRGYTF
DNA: TGTGCCAGCTCACCCTCGGACACCCGCGGCTACACCTTC

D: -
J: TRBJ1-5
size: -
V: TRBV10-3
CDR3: CAISDVWNQPQHF
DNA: TGTGCCATCAGTGATGTTTGGAATCAGCCCCAGCATTTT

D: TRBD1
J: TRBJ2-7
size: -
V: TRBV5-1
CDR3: CASSPYTGDEQYF
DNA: TGCGCCAGCAGCCCTTACACAGGGGACGAGCAGTACTTC

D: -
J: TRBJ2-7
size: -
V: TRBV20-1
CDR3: CSARWGEQYF
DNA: TGCAGTGCTAGATGGGGGGAGCAGTACTTC

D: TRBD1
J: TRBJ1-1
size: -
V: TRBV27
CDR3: CASSLSRQGLTEAFF
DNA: TGTGCCAGCAGTTTATCCCGACAGGGGTTGACTGAAGCTTTCTTT

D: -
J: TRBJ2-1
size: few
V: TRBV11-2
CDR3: CASSLRPTNYNEQFF
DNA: TGTGCCAGCAGCTTAAGGCCAACTAATTACAATGAGCAGTTCTTC

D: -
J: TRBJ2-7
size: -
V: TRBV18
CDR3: CASSPPATGYEQYF
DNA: TGTGCCAGCTCACCACCGGCCACAGGGTACGAGCAGTACTTC

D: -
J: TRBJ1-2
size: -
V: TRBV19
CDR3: CASSNRDYGYTF
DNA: TGTGCCAGTAGTAACCGGGACTATGGCTACACCTTC

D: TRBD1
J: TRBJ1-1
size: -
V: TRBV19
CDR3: CASSRDRVPTEAFF
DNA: TGTGCCAGTAGTAGGGACAGGGTCCCCACTGAAGCTTTCTTT

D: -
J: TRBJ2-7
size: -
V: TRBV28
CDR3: CASTGRTEQYF
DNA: TGTGCCAGCACGGGGAGGACCGAGCAGTACTTC

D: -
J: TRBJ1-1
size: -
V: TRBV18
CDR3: CASSPVRGWEAFF
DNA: TGTGCCAGCTCACCCGTCCGGGGGTGGGAAGCTTTCTTT

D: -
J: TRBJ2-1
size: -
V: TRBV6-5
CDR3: CASSRTVNEQFF
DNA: TGTGCCAGCAGTCGGACAGTAAATGAGCAGTTCTTC

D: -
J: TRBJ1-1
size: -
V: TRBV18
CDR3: CASSPPTRTPEAFF
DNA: TGTGCCAGCTCACCACCAACCAGGACCCCTGAAGCTTTCTTT

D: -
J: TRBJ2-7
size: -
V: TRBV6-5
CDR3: CARRRYEQYF
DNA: TGTGCCAGAAGGCGGTACGAGCAGTACTTC

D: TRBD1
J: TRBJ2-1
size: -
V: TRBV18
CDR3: CATRGQGALNEQFF
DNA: TGTGCCACCCGGGGGCAGGGGGCTTTGAATGAGCAGTTCTTC

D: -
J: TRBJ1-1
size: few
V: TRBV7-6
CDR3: CASSRTETNTEAFF
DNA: TGTGCCAGCAGTAGGACAGAGACGAACACTGAAGCTTTCTTT

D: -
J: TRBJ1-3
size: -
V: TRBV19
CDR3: CASSIRLRGGNTIYF
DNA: TGTGCCAGTAGTATCCGACTAAGAGGCGGAAACACCATATATTTT

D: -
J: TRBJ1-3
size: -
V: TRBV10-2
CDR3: CASSDRAYSGNTIYF
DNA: TGCGCCAGCAGTGACAGGGCCTACTCTGGAAACACCATATATTTT

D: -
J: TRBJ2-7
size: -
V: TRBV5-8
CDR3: CASSLKRQHSYEQYF
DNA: TGTGCCAGCAGCTTGAAGAGACAGCACTCCTACGAGCAGTACTTC

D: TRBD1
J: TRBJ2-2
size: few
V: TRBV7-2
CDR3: CASSLRQGHTGELFF
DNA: TGTGCCAGCAGCTTAAGACAGGGCCACACCGGGGAGCTGTTTTTT

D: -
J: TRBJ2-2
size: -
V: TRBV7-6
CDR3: CASSLGTAGELFF
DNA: TGTGCCAGCAGCTTAGGGACAGCCGGGGAGCTGTTTTTT

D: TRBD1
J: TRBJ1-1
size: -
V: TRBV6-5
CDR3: CASSSRTGATEAFF
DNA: TGTGCCAGCAGTTCCCGGACAGGGGCGACTGAAGCTTTCTTT

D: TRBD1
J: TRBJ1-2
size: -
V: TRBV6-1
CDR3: CASSRDRGLYGYTF
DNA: TGTGCCAGCAGTCGGGACAGGGGTCTCTATGGCTACACCTTC

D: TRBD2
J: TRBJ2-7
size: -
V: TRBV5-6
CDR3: CASSPISGLAGAKGGEQYF
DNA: TGTGCCAGCAGCCCGATTTCGGGACTAGCGGGGGCCAAGGGAGGCGAGCAGTACTTC